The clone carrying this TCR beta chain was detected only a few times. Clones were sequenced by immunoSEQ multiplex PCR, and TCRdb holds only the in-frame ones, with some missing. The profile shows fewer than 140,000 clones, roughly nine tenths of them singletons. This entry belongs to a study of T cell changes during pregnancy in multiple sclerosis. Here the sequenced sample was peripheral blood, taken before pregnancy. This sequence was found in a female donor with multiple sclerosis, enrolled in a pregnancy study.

The chain's CDR3 is CASSQGVVGYTEAFF. The DNA of the CDR3 is TGTGCCAGCAGCCAAGGAGTGGTCGGGTACACTGAAGCTTTCTTT. V gene TRBV14 combines with J gene TRBJ1-1; D not certain. This CDR3 comprises 15 residues. V shed 1 base and J shed 3 bases, with 12 bases lying between them. Germline loops: CDR1 SGHDN, CDR2 FVKESK.